These T cell receptor beta chains were read from a single sample in a study of cytomegalovirus exposure and HLA in healthy donors. This table comes from immunoSEQ multiplex PCR, and its TCRdb copy is limited to in-frame clones, with some not included. The data contain about 360,000 clones, 75% to 90% of them singletons. Sequenced input: PBMCs. The receptors come from a woman aged 18-29 years in good health and CMV-seronegative. Each CDR3 is given with its conserved first and last residue. A D gene is named only where the DNA matches it firmly. Some rows mark clone size as missing; the rest say once, few, many or name a class of expanded clone.

J | V | D | size | CDR3 | DNA
TRBJ2-3 | TRBV2 | TRBD2 | - | CASRKGTSGITDTQYF | TGTGCCAGCAGGAAAGGGACTAGCGGGATCACAGATACGCAGTATTTT
TRBJ2-7 | TRBV6-1 | - | - | CASSEGGPYEQYF | TGTGCCAGCAGTGAAGGGGGCCCCTACGAGCAGTACTTC
TRBJ2-1 | TRBV28 | TRBD2 | - | CASSLVRAASGRGEQFF | TGTGCCAGCAGTTTGGTGAGGGCAGCTAGCGGGAGGGGTGAGCAGTTCTTC
TRBJ2-1 | TRBV5-1 | TRBD2 | - | CASSLAEFSGGSPGEQFF | TGCGCCAGCAGCTTGGCCGAGTTTAGCGGGGGCTCCCCCGGTGAGCAGTTCTTC
TRBJ1-1 | TRBV25-1 | TRBD1 | once | CASSGTRTGDSEAFF | TGTGCCAGCAGTGGAACGAGGACAGGGGATTCTGAAGCTTTCTTT
TRBJ1-5 | TRBV11-2 | - | - | CASSLLRGGQPQHF | TGTGCCAGCAGCTTACTAAGGGGGGGTCAGCCCCAGCATTTT
TRBJ2-2 | TRBV12-5 | - | once | CASGPLGSTGELFF | TGTGCTAGTGGCCCTCTCGGGAGCACCGGGGAGCTGTTTTTT
TRBJ1-2 | TRBV19 | TRBD1 | once | CASRRDRANYGYTF | TGTGCCAGTCGCCGGGACAGGGCTAACTATGGCTACACCTTC
TRBJ2-2 | TRBV2 | TRBD2 | - | CASSDGLAWDSGELFF | TGTGCCAGCAGTGACGGACTAGCCTGGGATTCCGGGGAGCTGTTTTTT
TRBJ1-5 | TRBV6-5 | - | - | CASSLQDQPQHF | TGTGCCAGCAGTCTTCAGGATCAGCCCCAGCATTTT
TRBJ2-1 | TRBV28 | - | - | CASEAGPLGEQFF | TGTGCCAGTGAGGCGGGTCCACTTGGGGAGCAGTTCTTC
TRBJ1-1 | TRBV28 | - | once | CASMLTVGTEAFF | TGTGCCAGCATGCTAACAGTAGGCACTGAAGCTTTCTTT
TRBJ2-5 | TRBV10-1 | TRBD2 | - | CASSDGLAGTQETQYF | TGCGCCAGCAGTGATGGATTAGCGGGGACTCAGGAGACCCAGTACTTC
TRBJ1-2 | TRBV2 | - | few | CASNGAAYGYTF | TGTGCCAGCAATGGGGCTGCCTATGGCTACACCTTC
TRBJ2-3 | TRBV27 | - | - | CASSSARRLDTDTQYF | TGTGCCAGCAGTTCCGCACGGCGGTTGGACACAGATACGCAGTATTTT
TRBJ1-1 | TRBV4-2 | TRBD1 | - | CASSPNLQGLDTEAFF | TGTGCCAGCAGCCCAAATTTACAGGGGTTGGACACTGAAGCTTTCTTT
TRBJ2-7 | TRBV11-2 | TRBD2 | - | CASSSRLAGVSYEQYF | TGTGCCAGCAGCTCCAGACTAGCGGGAGTATCGTACGAGCAGTACTTC
TRBJ2-2 | TRBV5-4 | - | - | CASSLLGGRNTGELFF | TGTGCCAGCAGCTTGTTAGGGGGACGAAACACCGGGGAGCTGTTTTTT
TRBJ2-5 | TRBV9 | - | - | CASSARKTDPEETQYF | TGTGCCAGCAGCGCCCGGAAGACAGACCCTGAAGAGACCCAGTACTTC
TRBJ1-4 | TRBV5-1 | TRBD1 | - | CASSKGQGSEKLFF | TGCGCCAGCAGCAAGGGACAGGGTAGTGAAAAACTGTTTTTT
TRBJ2-7 | TRBV5-1 | TRBD1 | - | CASSLNTGTGTYEQYF | TGCGCCAGCAGCTTAAACACCGGGACAGGGACCTACGAGCAGTACTTC
TRBJ1-5 | TRBV2 | - | once | CASSGPDNTPRYNQPQHF | TGTGCCAGCAGTGGCCCGGACAACACCCCAAGGTACAATCAGCCCCAGCATTTT
TRBJ2-3 | TRBV25-1 | TRBD2 | - | CASSRGLRGGDTQYF | TGTGCCAGCAGTCGCGGCCTGCGGGGGGGAGATACGCAGTATTTT
TRBJ2-1 | TRBV7-2 | TRBD2 | - | CASSVTGTSVTNEQFF | TGTGCCAGCAGCGTAACCGGGACTAGCGTTACCAATGAGCAGTTCTTC
TRBJ2-1 | TRBV2 | TRBD2 | - | CASSEGSGGAYEQFF | TGTGCCAGCAGTGAAGGTAGCGGGGGGGCATATGAGCAGTTCTTC
TRBJ2-2 | TRBV11-3 | - | - | CATGTPNTGELFF | TGTGCCACCGGGACTCCGAACACCGGGGAGCTGTTTTTT
TRBJ1-5 | TRBV6-5 | - | - | CASSYKPNNQPQHF | TGTGCCAGCAGTTACAAGCCGAACAATCAGCCCCAGCATTTT
TRBJ2-3 | TRBV5-1 | TRBD2 | - | CASSSGWTSDFPDTQYF | TGCGCCAGCAGCTCCGGATGGACTAGCGACTTCCCAGATACGCAGTATTTT
TRBJ2-3 | TRBV30 | - | - | CAWKIPGTDTQYF | TGTGCCTGGAAGATCCCCGGGACAGATACGCAGTATTTT
TRBJ2-1 | TRBV6-4 | TRBD2 | - | CASSELAGGSYEQFF | TGTGCCAGCAGTGAGCTAGCGGGGGGGAGTTATGAGCAGTTCTTC
TRBJ2-7 | TRBV7-8 | TRBD2 | once | CASSEGLAGYEQYF | TGTGCCAGCAGCGAGGGACTAGCGGGCTACGAGCAGTACTTC
TRBJ2-1 | TRBV7-8 | TRBD2 | - | CASSLRTSGGGYNEQFF | TGTGCCAGCAGCCTCCGGACTAGCGGGGGCGGGTACAATGAGCAGTTCTTC